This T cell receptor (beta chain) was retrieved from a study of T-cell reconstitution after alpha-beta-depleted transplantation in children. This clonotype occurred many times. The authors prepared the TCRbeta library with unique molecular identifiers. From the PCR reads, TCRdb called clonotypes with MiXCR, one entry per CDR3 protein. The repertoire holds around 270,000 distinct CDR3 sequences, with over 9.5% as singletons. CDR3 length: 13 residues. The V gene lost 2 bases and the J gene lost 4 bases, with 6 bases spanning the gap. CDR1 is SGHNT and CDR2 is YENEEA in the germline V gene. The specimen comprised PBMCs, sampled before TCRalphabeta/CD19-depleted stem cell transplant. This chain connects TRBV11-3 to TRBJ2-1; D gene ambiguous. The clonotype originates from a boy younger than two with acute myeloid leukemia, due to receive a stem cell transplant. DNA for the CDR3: TGTGCCAGCAGCTTAATGACTTACAATGAGCAGTTCTTC. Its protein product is CASSLMTYNEQFF.